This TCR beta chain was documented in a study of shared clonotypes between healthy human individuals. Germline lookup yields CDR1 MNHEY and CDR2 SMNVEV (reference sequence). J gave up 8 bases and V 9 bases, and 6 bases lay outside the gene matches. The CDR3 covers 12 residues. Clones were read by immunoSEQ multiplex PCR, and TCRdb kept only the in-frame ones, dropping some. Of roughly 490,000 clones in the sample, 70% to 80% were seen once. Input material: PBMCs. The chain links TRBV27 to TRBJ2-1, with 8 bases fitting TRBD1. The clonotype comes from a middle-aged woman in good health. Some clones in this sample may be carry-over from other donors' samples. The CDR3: CASGQGGYEQFF. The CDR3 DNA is TGTGCCAGTGGACAGGGTGGGTATGAGCAGTTCTTC.